This is a list of T cell receptor beta chains from one sample in a study of T cell responses to AZD1222 COVID-19 vaccine. Clones were read by immunoSEQ multiplex PCR, and TCRdb kept only the in-frame ones, dropping some. The sample holds 100,000 to 150,000 clones, around 90% seen once. The sequences come from peripheral blood, collected on day 0 of AZD1222 vaccination. The source is an adult in good health. CDR3s include the opening cysteine and the closing phenylalanine or tryptophan. Fields, in order: D gene, V gene, J gene, clone size, CDR3 protein. A D gene is named only where the DNA matches it firmly. Clone size is shown for a subset of rows, as once, few, many or a class of expanded clone.

>NA|TRBV7-2|TRBJ2-5|NA
CASSYQETQYF
>NA|TRBV6-5|TRBJ1-1|NA
CASSPGWTEAFF
>NA|TRBV2|TRBJ1-2|NA
CASSEGIQLGYTF
>NA|TRBV10-3|TRBJ1-2|NA
CATAVAGATVYGYTF
>TRBD1|TRBV6-6|TRBJ1-2|NA
CASMGQTNYGYTF
>TRBD2|TRBV9|TRBJ2-3|NA
CASSVGLAQADTQYF
>NA|TRBV6-5|TRBJ1-1|few
CASSYIKGAEAFF
>TRBD1|TRBV19|TRBJ1-5|NA
CASSRGQGAQPQHF
>TRBD1|TRBV28|TRBJ1-4|NA
CASTPGGGEKKKLFF
>NA|TRBV10-2|TRBJ1-1|NA
CASSMTRAEAFF
>NA|TRBV6-4|TRBJ1-6|NA
CASTAQPDGSPLHF
>NA|TRBV19|TRBJ1-2|NA
CASSIGMTGGYTF
>NA|TRBV5-1|TRBJ2-1|NA
CASSLLPGFQYNEQFF
>TRBD1|TRBV3-1/TRBV3-2|TRBJ1-5|NA
CASSLDREQPQHF
>NA|TRBV18|TRBJ2-7|once
CASSPLGDYEQYF
>TRBD1|TRBV27|TRBJ1-6|NA
CASREGASPLYSYNSPLHF
>NA|TRBV6-6|TRBJ1-5|NA
CASGSPAGDQPQHF
>TRBD1|TRBV10-3|TRBJ1-1|NA
CAIRTGETEAFF